The 5 T cell receptor beta chains presented below share a single source sample, sequenced in a study of T cells in Graves' hyperthyroidism and ophthalmopathy. Amplification yielded TCR beta CDR3 regions, with RNA transcripts as the source. First-round RT-PCR with HTBI primers amplified the TCR CDR3 region. Via MiXCR, TCRdb re-called the multiplex PCR reads, giving one row per CDR3 protein. The sample has about 610,000 distinct CDR3 sequences; 16% are singletons. The sample comprised blood. The receptor set was obtained from a woman between 40 and 55 years old with Graves' ophthalmopathy.

This clonotype occurred once. The chain recombines TRBV2 with TRBJ1-5; no clear D. Germline CDR1 and CDR2: SNHLY and FYNNEI. The CDR3 is 14 amino acids. V was clipped by 4 bases and J by 3 bases, with 10 bases between them. For the CDR3, the DNA is TGTGCCAGCAGTGCCGTAAGATTCAATCAGCCCCAGCATTTT. It translates to CASSAVRFNQPQHF.

This clonotype was counted only a few times. The chain combines TRBV6-5 with TRBJ1-6; tentatively, D is TRBD1 (6 bases). The V end lost 0 bases, the J end lost 7 bases, and 7 bases lay between the germline ends. Germline assignment: CDR1 MNHEY and CDR2 SVGAGI. The CDR3 has 14 residues. CDR3 in amino acids: CASSYSQGNSPLHF. The CDR3 nucleotides read TGTGCCAGCAGTTACTCACAGGGAAATTCACCCCTCCACTTT.

In its sample, this clonotype was seen many times. This chain connects TRBV3-1 to TRBJ2-3; weak D call: TRBD2 (6 bases). Germline-derived CDR1 and CDR2 are LGHDT and YNNKEL (reference sequence). Between the trimmed V and J ends, which lost 2 bases and 7 bases, there was a span of 19 bases. The CDR3 has 16 amino acids. The CDR3 DNA reads as TGTGCCAGCAGCCAAAGCTCTAGCGTGGAATGGCATACGCAGTATTTT. Its protein product is CASSQSSSVEWHTQYF.

This clonotype has at least ten counts. The CDR3 is CASSSPLNTEAFF. CDR3 nucleotides: TGCGCCAGCAGCTCCCCATTGAACACTGAAGCTTTCTTT. The V call is TRBV5-1, the J call TRBJ1-1; D unresolved. The ends were cut back, 3 bases at V and 0 bases at J, with 6 bases in the middle. Germline V gene lookup returns CDR1 SGHRS and CDR2 YFSETQ. The CDR3 is 13 amino acids. Full variable domain (remainder filled in from reference TRBV5-1 and TRBJ1-1): KAGVTQTPRYLIKTRGQQVTLSCSPISGHRSVSWYQQTPGQGLQFLFEYFSETQRNKGNFPGRFSGRQFSNSRSEMNVSTLELGDSALYLCASSSPLNTEAFFGQGTRLTVV.

V and J are TRBV10-3 and TRBJ2-3; D possibly uses TRBD1 or TRBD2 (6 bases each). The CDR3 runs to 13 residues. Germline V gene sequence: CDR1 ENHRY, CDR2 SYGVKD. Trimming pared 8 bases from V and 5 bases from J, leaving 14 bases between. This CDR3 reads CAIGGGPQDTQYF. CDR3 nucleotides: TGTGCCATCGGTGGGGGGCCGCAAGATACGCAGTATTTT.